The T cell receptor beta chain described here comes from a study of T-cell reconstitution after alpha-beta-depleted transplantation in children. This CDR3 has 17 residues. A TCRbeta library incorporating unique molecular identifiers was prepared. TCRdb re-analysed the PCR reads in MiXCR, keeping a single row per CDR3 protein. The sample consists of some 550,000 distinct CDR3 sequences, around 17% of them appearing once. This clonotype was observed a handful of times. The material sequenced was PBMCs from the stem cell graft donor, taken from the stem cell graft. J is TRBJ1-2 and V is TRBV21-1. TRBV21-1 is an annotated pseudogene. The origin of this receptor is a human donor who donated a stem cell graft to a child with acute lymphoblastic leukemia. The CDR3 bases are TGTGCCAGCAGCCGGAGGAAATCTGACCTCCTCAACTATGGCTACACCTTC. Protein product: CASSRRKSDLLNYGYTF.